Presented here are 31 T cell receptor beta chains from one specimen sequenced in a study of blood T cell repertoires in COVID-19. Assay used: immunoSEQ multiplex PCR; TCRdb lists only in-frame clones, some missing. The table shows some 150,000 clones, with approximately 85% occurring only once. Sequenced input: peripheral blood. The receptor source for this set is a woman aged 60 to 75 with COVID-19, enrolled during active disease.

The gene calls are TRBV7-3 and TRBJ2-1; D may be TRBD2 (6 bases). The germline gives CDR1 SGHTA, CDR2 FQGTGA. The CDR3 contains 16 residues. Trimming removed 5 bases from V and 6 bases from J, with 20 bases in between. CDR3 coding DNA: TGTGCCAGCAGCCCCGGGTGGGCGGAGGGCTTCAATGAGCAGTTCTTC. It translates to CASSPGWAEGFNEQFF. The full variable domain, rest sourced from reference TRBV7-3 and TRBJ2-1, is GAGVSQTPSNKVTEKGKYVELRCDPISGHTALYWYRQSLGQGPEFLIYFQGTGAADDSGLPNDRFFAVRPEGSVSTLKIQRTERGDSAVYLCASSPGWAEGFNEQFFGPGTRLTVL.

The chain carries TRBV4-1 and TRBJ2-1; 9 nucleotides align to TRBD2. J was trimmed by 8 bases and V by 4 bases; bases with no gene match: 15. Germline assignment: CDR1 MGHRA and CDR2 YSYEKL. This CDR3 is 17 amino acids long. For the CDR3, the DNA is TGCGCCAGCAGCCGTGGCGCTGGGCGGGGGGGCCACGATGAGCAGTTCTTC. Protein sequence: CASSRGAGRGGHDEQFF.

The chain couples TRBV4-1 to TRBJ2-3; 10 bases align to TRBD2. Germline V lookup: CDR1 MGHRA, CDR2 YSYEKL. V lost 4 bases, J lost 2 bases, and 6 bases stayed unmatched. There are 16 residues in the CDR3. CDR3 residues: CASSPRSGGVTDTQYF. In DNA form, the CDR3 reads TGCGCCAGCAGCCCTCGGAGCGGGGGGGTCACAGATACGCAGTATTTT.

Details on this clone: At the DNA level, this CDR3 is encoded by other sequences in the same sample as well. The V gene is TRBV5-1, the J gene TRBJ2-7, with 7 nucleotides matching TRBD1. The V and J ends lost 3 bases and 4 bases, in that order; junction bases with no gene match: 1. This CDR3 has 12 residues. Germline values: CDR1 SGHRS, CDR2 YFSETQ. This chain's CDR3 is CASSWDSYEQYF. In DNA form, the CDR3 reads TGCGCCAGCAGCTGGGACAGTTACGAGCAGTACTTC.

The V and J genes are TRBV30 and TRBJ1-5, with D perhaps TRBD1 (5 bases). In germline, CDR1 is GTSNPN, CDR2 SVGIG (reference sequence). The CDR3 spans 15 residues. Deletions cut 4 bases from V and 0 bases from J, with 13 bases between. The CDR3 protein is CAWNQGSASNQPQHF. CDR3 coding DNA: TGTGCCTGGAACCAGGGTTCCGCTAGCAATCAGCCCCAGCATTTT.

V usage is TRBV13 and J usage is TRBJ2-5; 11 bases fit TRBD1. Trimming took 4 bases from V and 2 from J; bases not matched to a gene: 21. CDR1 and CDR2 from the germline V gene are PRHDT and FYEKMQ (reference sequence). The CDR3 consists of 21 residues. In DNA, the CDR3 is TGTGCCAGCAGCTATGGACAGGGGGCGTTGAGGGGACCGCAGATTCAAGAGACCCAGTACTTC. It codes for CASSYGQGALRGPQIQETQYF.

V usage is TRBV19 and J usage is TRBJ2-7; 8 bases align to TRBD2. Germline V gives CDR1 LNHDA, CDR2 SQIVND (reference sequence). With V trimmed by 10 bases and J by 0 bases, 14 bases remained unmatched. The CDR3 consists of 16 residues. The CDR3: CATSPGGAGYSYEQYF. The CDR3 bases are TGTGCCACCTCACCGGGGGGGGCCGGATACTCCTACGAGCAGTACTTC.

The chain couples TRBV11-1 to TRBJ2-7; the D gene is possibly TRBD1 (6 bases). The CDR3 extends over 14 amino acids. Germline CDR1 and CDR2: SGHAT and FQDESV (reference sequence). Trimming cost V 6 bases and J 3 bases, with 15 bases left between them. CDR3 nucleotide sequence: TGTGCCAGCAGAAACCCCTGGGGGCGCTACGAGCAGTACTTC. It codes for CASRNPWGRYEQYF.

V usage is TRBV25-1 and J usage is TRBJ1-1; D call uncertain. The CDR3 totals 13 residues. Germline loops: CDR1 MGHDK, CDR2 SYGVNS. Trimming removed 1 base at V and 4 bases at J, with 7 bases between. CDR3: CASSEFSGTEAFF. As DNA, the CDR3 is TGTGCCAGCAGTGAATTTAGTGGCACTGAAGCTTTCTTT.

The V and J genes are TRBV6-6 and TRBJ1-2; D possibly corresponds to TRBD1 (6 bases). The V gene lost 5 bases and the J gene lost 4 bases, with 26 bases spanning the gap. The CDR3 runs to 18 residues. Germline V gene data show CDR1 as MNHNY and CDR2 as SVGAGI (reference sequence). The CDR3 here is CASSRHPDRPGVFYGYTF. The CDR3 DNA sequence: TGTGCCAGCAGTCGACACCCCGACAGGCCCGGGGTTTTCTATGGCTACACCTTC.

The V call is TRBV11-1, the J call TRBJ2-2; D perhaps matches TRBD2 (5 bases). This CDR3 is 14 amino acids long. From germline, CDR1 is SGHAT and CDR2 FQDESV (reference sequence). V lost 2 bases and J lost 7, with 11 bases in between. CDR3 residues: CASSLSPGDGELFF. CDR3 DNA: TGTGCCAGCAGCTTATCTCCCGGGGACGGGGAGCTGTTTTTT.

The V call is TRBV3-1 (or the pseudogene TRBV3-2), the J call TRBJ2-3; the match to TRBD2 covers 8 bases. Germline V gene data show CDR1 as LGHDT and CDR2 as YNNKEL (reference sequence). J gave up 2 bases and V 4 bases, and 8 bases lay outside the gene matches. The CDR3 has 16 amino acids. The DNA for the CDR3 is TGTGCCAGCAGCCTCCGGGGGGGAGGTGCCACAGATACGCAGTATTTT. Its translation: CASSLRGGGATDTQYF.

The chain recombines TRBV18 with TRBJ2-5, with 10 bases fitting TRBD1. Germline values: CDR1 KGHSH, CDR2 LQKENI. The CDR3 runs to 13 residues. V lost 6 bases and J lost 5; bases outside the gene matches: 3. CDR3 DNA sequence: TGTGCCAGCTCGGGGACAGGGGCGGAGACCCAGTACTTC. Its translation is CASSGTGAETQYF. Full variable domain (outside the CDR3, taken from reference TRBV18 and TRBJ2-5): NAGVMQNPRHLVRRRGQEARLRCSPMKGHSHVYWYRQLPEEGLKFMVYLQKENIIDESGMPKERFSAEFPKEGPSILRIQQVVRGDSAAYFCASSGTGAETQYFGPGTRLLVL.

In this sample, this clone turned up a few times. The rearrangement links TRBV5-1 to TRBJ2-2, with D hard to call. Germline V gives CDR1 SGHRS, CDR2 YFSETQ. V shed 0 bases and J shed 7 bases, with 10 bases lying between them. This CDR3 has 14 amino acids. CDR3 coding DNA: TGCGCCAGCAGCTTGGTTGGCGAGGACGGGGAGCTGTTTTTT. It codes for CASSLVGEDGELFF.

This rearrangement joins TRBV9 to TRBJ1-1, with D possibly being TRBD1 (5 bases). The V gene lost 0 bases and the J gene lost 4 bases, with 13 bases spanning the gap. This CDR3 contains 15 residues. Germline CDR1 reads SGDLS; CDR2 reads YYNGEE. Here the CDR3 reads CASSVAWGVGTEAFF. The CDR3 region has the DNA TGTGCCAGCAGCGTAGCTTGGGGGGTGGGCACTGAAGCTTTCTTT.

J is TRBJ1-2 and V is TRBV27, with 8 bases fitting TRBD1. The V gene's germline CDR1 is MNHEY and CDR2 SMNVEV (reference sequence). The CDR3 is 14 residues long. V shed 10 bases, J shed 3 bases, and the junction held 10 bases outside the gene matches. CDR3 nucleotides: TGTGCCATTCGGGACTCGGACAGGGACTATGGCTACACCTTC. Its protein product is CAIRDSDRDYGYTF.

The chain has TRBV18 and TRBJ1-2, with 7 bases aligning to TRBD1. Germline V CDR1 and CDR2: KGHSH, LQKENI. V was clipped by 3 bases and J by 13 bases; unmatched bases: 11. There are 13 residues in the CDR3. The CDR3: CASSPESEGAGTF. The CDR3 bases are TGTGCCAGCTCACCGGAGTCTGAGGGGGCTGGCACCTTC.

This sequence joins TRBV29-1 and TRBJ1-4; 8 bases map to TRBD1. After removal of 6 bases from V and 5 bases from J, the junction contained 5 bases not matched to a gene. The CDR3 runs 13 residues. The V gene's germline CDR1 is SQVTM and CDR2 ANQGSEA. CDR3 nucleotide sequence: TGCAGCGTGGATGGACAGGGAAATGAAAAACTGTTTTTT. Protein product: CSVDGQGNEKLFF.

This clone was counted a few times. The chain is built from TRBV5-1 and TRBJ2-1; TRBD2 matches 10 bases. This CDR3 contains 15 residues. Germline V CDR1 and CDR2: SGHRS, YFSETQ. Trimming cost V 2 bases and J 1 base; bases outside gene matches: 0. CDR3 nucleotide sequence: TGCGCCAGCAGCTTACTAGCGGGGTCCTACAATGAGCAGTTCTTC. Translating gives CASSLLAGSYNEQFF.

This rearrangement joins TRBV7-9 to TRBJ2-7; 13 bases are shared with TRBD2. V lost 4 bases to trimming and J lost 3 bases; unmatched junction nucleotides: 3. CDR1 and CDR2 from the germline V gene are SEHNR and FQNEAQ (reference sequence). This CDR3 comprises 15 residues. CDR3 nucleotides: TGTGCCAGCAGCTCACTAGCGGGGGGGCACTACGAGCAGTACTTC. Its translation: CASSSLAGGHYEQYF.

The chain couples TRBV24-1 to TRBJ2-1; D is possibly TRBD2 (6 bases). Germline V gives CDR1 KGHDR, CDR2 SFDVKD. CDR3 length: 14 residues. V was shortened by 4 bases and J by 7 bases, with 13 bases between the two germline ends. The CDR3 DNA follows: TGTGCCACCAGTGACCCTTGGAGGGGTAATGAGCAGTTCTTC. Translation: CATSDPWRGNEQFF.

This chain links TRBV4-3 with TRBJ2-5; 11 positions match TRBD2. The CDR3 runs to 17 residues. With V trimmed by 3 bases and J by 2 bases, 8 bases remained unmatched. The germline V gene has CDR1 LGHNA and CDR2 YSLEER. The CDR3 region is CASSHGAGTSGQETQYF. CDR3 bases: TGCGCCAGCAGCCACGGGGCGGGGACTAGCGGTCAAGAGACCCAGTACTTC.

This clone was seen just once. The V call is TRBV7-8, the J call TRBJ2-5; 7 bases fit TRBD1. The J segment lost 4 bases and the V segment lost 4 bases, leaving 3 bases of the junction unmatched. Germline V gives CDR1 SGHVS, CDR2 FQNEAQ. The CDR3 totals 13 residues. The CDR3 spells CASSSDRVETQYF. The CDR3 nucleotides are TGTGCCAGCAGCTCCGACAGGGTAGAGACCCAGTACTTC. Full variable domain (remainder filled in from reference TRBV7-8 and TRBJ2-5): GAGVSQSPRYKVAKRGQDVALRCDPISGHVSLFWYQQALGQGPEFLTYFQNEAQLDKSGLPSDRFFAERPEGSVSTLKIQRTQQEDSAVYLCASSSDRVETQYFGPGTRLLVL.

The V call is TRBV30, the J call TRBJ2-2, with TRBD1 matching 8 bases. This CDR3 is built from 16 residues. J gave up 6 bases and V 0 bases, and 9 bases lay outside the gene matches. Germline CDR1 and CDR2: GTSNPN and SVGIG (reference sequence). CDR3 sequence reads: CAWSVRLNRGSGELFF. Written as DNA, the CDR3 is TGTGCCTGGAGTGTACGATTGAACAGGGGGTCCGGGGAGCTGTTTTTT. Using reference TRBV30 and TRBJ2-2 for the parts outside the CDR3, the full variable domain is SQTIHQWPATLVQPVGSPLSLECTVEGTSNPNLYWYRQAAGRGLQLLFYSVGIGQISSEVPQNLSASRPQDRQFILSSKKLLLSDSGFYLCAWSVRLNRGSGELFFGEGSRLTVL.

The chain couples TRBV4-1 to TRBJ2-1; D not certain. Trimming took 3 bases from V and 7 from J, leaving 22 bases between them. The V gene's germline CDR1 is MGHRA and CDR2 YSYEKL. The length of the CDR3 is 17 residues. The DNA of the CDR3 is TGCGCCAGCAGCCAGTTTAGGAACGGCGAGGCCTTTAATGAGCAGTTCTTC. Translated, it gives CASSQFRNGEAFNEQFF.

This chain joins TRBV7-9 and TRBJ2-3, with D hard to call. The CDR3 extends over 16 amino acids. Germline V gives CDR1 SEHNR, CDR2 FQNEAQ (reference sequence). The germline V and J ends were trimmed by 7 bases and 2 bases, with 19 bases remaining between them. The CDR3 DNA is TGTGCCAGCACCAAGACGCGGATGAGAACCACAGATACGCAGTATTTT. Residues: CASTKTRMRTTDTQYF.

The V gene is TRBV5-8, the J gene TRBJ1-3; D is possibly TRBD1 (5 bases). Trimming took off 2 bases at V and 2 bases at J, with 11 bases between the two ends. In germline, CDR1 is SGHTS, CDR2 YDEGEE. This CDR3 comprises 15 residues. As DNA, the CDR3 is TGTGCCAGCAGCTTCGGGGGTGCCGCTGGAAACACCATATATTTT. Its translation: CASSFGGAAGNTIYF.

The chain combines TRBV5-5 with TRBJ1-1, with D unresolved. Trimming stripped 4 bases from V and 8 bases from J, with 9 bases between. The CDR3 covers 11 residues. CDR1 is SGHKS, CDR2 YYEKEE, per germline (reference sequence). The CDR3 sequence is CASSTDWEAFF. The CDR3 DNA sequence: TGTGCCAGCAGCACAGATTGGGAAGCTTTCTTT.

The CDR3: CASSPPDWEAAQYF. The DNA of the CDR3 is TGTGCCAGCTCACCCCCGGACTGGGAGGCGGCCCAGTACTTC. The V gene is TRBV18, the J gene TRBJ2-5; a possible D gene is TRBD2 (6 bases). CDR3 length: 14 amino acids. The germline V gene encodes CDR1 KGHSH and CDR2 LQKENI. V lost 3 bases and J 9 bases, leaving 17 bases between the germline ends.

This chain joins TRBV5-4 and TRBJ1-2; D remains unclear. Deletions cut 0 bases from V and 1 base from J, with 16 bases between. The germline CDR1 and CDR2 sequences are SGHNT and YYREEE (reference sequence). There are 17 residues in the CDR3. The CDR3 nucleotides are TGTGCCAGCAGCTTGGACCCTTCTAAGCCCCGTAACTATGGCTACACCTTC. Translating it yields CASSLDPSKPRNYGYTF.

The V and J genes are TRBV6-6 and TRBJ1-4; no clear D gene. Germline values: CDR1 MNHNY, CDR2 SVGAGI (reference sequence). The V end was cut by 6 bases, the J end by 2 bases, with 13 bases between. The CDR3 runs 15 residues. CDR3 sequence reads: CASRGPGSTNEKLFF. Here the CDR3 DNA reads TGTGCCAGCAGAGGACCGGGGTCGACTAATGAAAAACTGTTTTTT.